Listed below are T cell receptor beta chains from one sample, sequenced in a study of blood T cell repertoires in COVID-19. The data were produced by immunoSEQ multiplex PCR, yet TCRdb's version contains in-frame clones alone and is incomplete. The repertoire consists of under 200,000 clones, with roughly 84% occurring once and the leading ten covering around a sixth. The sequenced sample was PBMCs or T cells enriched from blood (not recorded which). These receptors were collected from a man aged 60 to 69 who had recovered from COVID-19. Each CDR3 is given with its conserved first and last residue. A D gene is named only where the DNA matches it firmly. Part of the rows lack a size; the others show once, few, many or a class for expanded clones.

CDR3 | DNA | size | D | J | V
CASSQGTVGNYGYTF | TGTGCCAGCAGCCAAGGAACAGTGGGCAACTATGGCTACACCTTC | - | - | TRBJ1-2 | TRBV3-1/TRBV3-2
CASSLAPGEKLFF | TGTGCCAGCAGCTTAGCCCCAGGGGAAAAACTGTTTTTT | once | - | TRBJ1-4 | TRBV7-2
CGPVGGSGIPNTGELFF | TGTGGCCCAGTCGGTGGTAGCGGGATTCCGAACACCGGGGAGCTGTTTTTT | - | TRBD2 | TRBJ2-2 | TRBV19
CASSGNREIQEKLFF | TGTGCCAGCAGTGGTAACCGGGAAATCCAAGAAAAACTGTTTTTT | - | - | TRBJ1-4 | TRBV28
CASSSRVAGNIQYF | TGTGCCAGCAGTTCGAGAGTAGCGGGAAACATTCAGTACTTC | - | TRBD2 | TRBJ2-4 | TRBV28
CASSMKRDTGELFF | TGTGCCAGCAGCATGAAAAGAGACACCGGGGAGCTGTTTTTT | - | - | TRBJ2-2 | TRBV7-3
CASRGGTVQETQYF | TGCGCCAGCAGGGGTGGGACAGTTCAAGAGACCCAGTACTTC | - | TRBD1 | TRBJ2-5 | TRBV5-1
CASSIQGSGELFF | TGTGCCAGCAGTATACAGGGATCTGGGGAGCTGTTTTTT | few | - | TRBJ2-2 | TRBV2
CASSSGQGYGYTF | TGCGCCAGCAGCTCGGGACAGGGCTATGGCTACACCTTC | - | TRBD1 | TRBJ1-2 | TRBV5-1
CASSLGPFGDTQYF | TGTGCCAGCAGTTTAGGGCCCTTTGGAGATACGCAGTATTTT | - | - | TRBJ2-3 | TRBV27
CASSRGNTIYF | TGCGCCAGCAGTCGTGGAAACACCATATATTTT | - | - | TRBJ1-3 | TRBV5-1
CASPTSGSWRGQETQYF | TGTGCCAGCCCCACTAGCGGGAGCTGGAGGGGCCAAGAGACCCAGTACTTC | - | TRBD2 | TRBJ2-5 | TRBV7-3
CASSPATGDQETQYF | TGCGCCAGCAGCCCCGCGACAGGAGACCAAGAGACCCAGTACTTC | many | - | TRBJ2-5 | TRBV5-1
CASSFPGQDLEQFF | TGTGCCAGCAGTTTCCCGGGACAGGATCTCGAGCAGTTCTTC | - | TRBD1 | TRBJ2-1 | TRBV28
CASRPGQGIITDTQYF | TGTGCCAGCCGCCCGGGACAGGGGATCATCACAGATACGCAGTATTTT | - | TRBD1 | TRBJ2-3 | TRBV5-4
CASSLDGGTEAFF | TGTGCCAGCAGTCTCGACGGGGGCACTGAAGCTTTCTTT | once | - | TRBJ1-1 | TRBV7-9
CASSFAGTNTDTQYF | TGTGCCAGCAGCTTTGCCGGGACAAACACAGATACGCAGTATTTT | - | - | TRBJ2-3 | TRBV7-9
CASSKFPGGDTEAFF | TGTGCCAGCAGCAAATTTCCAGGCGGGGACACTGAAGCTTTCTTT | once | - | TRBJ1-1 | TRBV21-1
CASRGQGTGTDTQYF | TGCGCCAGCAGAGGACAGGGGACAGGCACAGATACGCAGTATTTT | - | TRBD1 | TRBJ2-3 | TRBV10-1
CASSLGPQGGRTEAFF | TGCGCCAGCAGCTTGGGGCCACAGGGGGGAAGGACTGAAGCTTTCTTT | - | TRBD1 | TRBJ1-1 | TRBV5-1
CASSPQRLAGTGSLNNEQFF | TGTGCCAGCAGTCCCCAGAGGTTAGCGGGGACGGGTTCCCTTAACAATGAGCAGTTCTTC | - | TRBD2 | TRBJ2-1 | TRBV6-6
CASRLAQGKETQYF | TGTGCCAGCAGGTTGGCCCAGGGTAAAGAGACCCAGTACTTC | - | - | TRBJ2-5 | TRBV6-6
CASVDTGNTIYF | TGTGCCAGCGTGGACACTGGAAACACCATATATTTT | - | - | TRBJ1-3 | TRBV28
CASSQVPGYTEAFF | TGTGCCAGCAGCCAAGTGCCAGGGTATACTGAAGCTTTCTTT | - | - | TRBJ1-1 | TRBV3-1/TRBV3-2
CASSLTNAGGLHEQYF | TGTGCCAGCAGTTTAACAAATGCGGGAGGGCTCCACGAGCAGTACTTC | - | TRBD2 | TRBJ2-7 | TRBV27